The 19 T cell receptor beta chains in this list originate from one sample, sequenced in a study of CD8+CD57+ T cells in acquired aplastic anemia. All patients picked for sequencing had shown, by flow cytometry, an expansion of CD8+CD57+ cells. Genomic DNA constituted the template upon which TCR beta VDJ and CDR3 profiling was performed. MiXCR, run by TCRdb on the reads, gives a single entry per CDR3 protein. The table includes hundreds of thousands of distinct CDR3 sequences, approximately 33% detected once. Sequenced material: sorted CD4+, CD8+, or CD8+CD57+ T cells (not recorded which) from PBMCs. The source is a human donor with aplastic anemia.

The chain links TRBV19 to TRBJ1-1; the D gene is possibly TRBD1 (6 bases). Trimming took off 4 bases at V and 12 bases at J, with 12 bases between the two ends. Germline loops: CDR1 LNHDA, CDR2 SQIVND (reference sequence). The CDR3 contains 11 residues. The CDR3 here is CASSNRVRTFF. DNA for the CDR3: TGTGCCAGTAGTAACAGGGTAAGGACTTTCTTT.

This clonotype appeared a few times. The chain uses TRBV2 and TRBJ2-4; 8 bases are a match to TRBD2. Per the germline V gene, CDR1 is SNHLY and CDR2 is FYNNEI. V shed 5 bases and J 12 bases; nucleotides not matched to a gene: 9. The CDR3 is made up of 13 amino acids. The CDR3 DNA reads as TGTGCCAGCAGTCCTGTGGCGGGGGGTGATCAGTACTTC. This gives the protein CASSPVAGGDQYF.

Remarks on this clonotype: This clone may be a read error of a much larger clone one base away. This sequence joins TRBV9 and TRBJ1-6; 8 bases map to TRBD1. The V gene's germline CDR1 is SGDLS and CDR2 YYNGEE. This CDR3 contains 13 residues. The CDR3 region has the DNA TGTGTCAGCAGCGGACAGGGAGATTCACCCCTCCACTTT. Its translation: CVSSGQGDSPLHF.

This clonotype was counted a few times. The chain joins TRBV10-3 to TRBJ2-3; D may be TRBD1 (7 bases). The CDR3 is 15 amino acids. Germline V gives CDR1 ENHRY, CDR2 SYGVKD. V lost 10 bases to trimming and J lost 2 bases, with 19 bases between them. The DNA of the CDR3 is TGTGCCAGCAGGGGGGACGGACCTTACACAGATACGCAGTATTTT. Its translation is CASRGDGPYTDTQYF.

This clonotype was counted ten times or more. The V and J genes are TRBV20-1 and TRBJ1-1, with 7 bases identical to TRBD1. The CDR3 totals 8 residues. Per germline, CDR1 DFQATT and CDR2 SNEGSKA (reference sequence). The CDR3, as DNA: TGCGGGACAGATGAAGCTTTCTTT. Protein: CGTDEAFF.

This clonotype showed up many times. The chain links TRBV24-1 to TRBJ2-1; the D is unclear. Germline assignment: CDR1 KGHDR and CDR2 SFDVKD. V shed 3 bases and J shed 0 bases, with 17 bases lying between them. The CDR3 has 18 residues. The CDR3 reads CATSDPTLGRSSYNEQFF. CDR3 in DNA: TGTGCCACCAGTGATCCCACCTTGGGCCGTAGCTCCTACAATGAGCAGTTCTTC.

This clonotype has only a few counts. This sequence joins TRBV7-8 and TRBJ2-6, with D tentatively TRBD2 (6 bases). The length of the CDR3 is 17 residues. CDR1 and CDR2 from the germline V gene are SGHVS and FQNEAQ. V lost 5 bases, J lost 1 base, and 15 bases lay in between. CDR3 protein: CASSQTRFFSGANVLTF. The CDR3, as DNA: TGTGCCAGCAGCCAGACTAGATTCTTTTCTGGGGCCAACGTCCTGACTTTC.

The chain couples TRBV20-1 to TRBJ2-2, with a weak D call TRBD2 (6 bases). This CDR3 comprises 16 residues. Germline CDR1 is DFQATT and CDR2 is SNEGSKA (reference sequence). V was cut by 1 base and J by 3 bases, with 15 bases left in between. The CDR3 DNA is TGCAGTGCTAGAGGGATCAGTTGGGAGGACACCGGGGAGCTGTTTTTT. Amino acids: CSARGISWEDTGELFF.

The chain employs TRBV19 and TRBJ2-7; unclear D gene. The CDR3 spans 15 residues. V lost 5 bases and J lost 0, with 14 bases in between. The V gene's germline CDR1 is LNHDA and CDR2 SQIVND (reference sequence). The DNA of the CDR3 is TGTGCCAGTAGTGGTGGCACGAGCAACTCCTACGAGCAGTACTTC. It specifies CASSGGTSNSYEQYF.

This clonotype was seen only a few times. The CDR3 loop reads CSARDIRGGGNQPQHF. CDR3 sequence (DNA): TGCAGTGCTAGAGATATCAGGGGAGGAGGGAATCAGCCCCAGCATTTT. V usage is TRBV20-1 and J usage is TRBJ1-5; tentative D call: TRBD1 (6 bases). There are 16 residues in the CDR3. Trimming removed 0 bases at V and 4 bases at J, with 16 bases between. Germline CDR1 and CDR2: DFQATT and SNEGSKA (reference sequence).

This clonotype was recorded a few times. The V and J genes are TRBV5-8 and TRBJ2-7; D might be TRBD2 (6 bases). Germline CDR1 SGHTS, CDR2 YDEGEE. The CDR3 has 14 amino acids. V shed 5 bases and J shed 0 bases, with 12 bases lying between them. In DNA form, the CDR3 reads TGTGCCAGCAGGGCTAGCGTGTTCTCCTACGAGCAGTACTTC. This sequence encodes CASRASVFSYEQYF. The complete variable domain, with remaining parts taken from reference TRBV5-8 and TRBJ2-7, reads EAGVTQSPTHLIKTRGQQATLRCSPISGHTSVYWYQQALGLGLQFLLWYDEGEERNRGNFPPRFSGRQFPNYSSELNVNALELEDSALYLCASRASVFSYEQYFGPGTRLTVT.

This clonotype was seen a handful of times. CDR3 loop: CASSKPPLAFGSTDTQYF. The DNA of the CDR3 is TGTGCCAGCAGCAAACCTCCTCTAGCGTTCGGTAGCACAGATACGCAGTATTTT. The V and J genes are TRBV13 and TRBJ2-3, with a weak D call TRBD2 (6 bases). Germline V gene lookup returns CDR1 PRHDT and CDR2 FYEKMQ (reference sequence). The V and J ends lost 5 bases and 0 bases respectively, with 21 bases between them. This CDR3 spans 18 amino acids.

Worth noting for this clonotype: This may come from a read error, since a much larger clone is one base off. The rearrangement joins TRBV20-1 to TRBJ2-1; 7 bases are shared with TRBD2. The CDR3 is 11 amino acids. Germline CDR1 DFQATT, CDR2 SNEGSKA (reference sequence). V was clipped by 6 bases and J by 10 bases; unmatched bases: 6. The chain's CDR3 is CSAAGEYEQFF. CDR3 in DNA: TGCAGTGCGGCGGGGGAGTACGAGCAGTTCTTC.

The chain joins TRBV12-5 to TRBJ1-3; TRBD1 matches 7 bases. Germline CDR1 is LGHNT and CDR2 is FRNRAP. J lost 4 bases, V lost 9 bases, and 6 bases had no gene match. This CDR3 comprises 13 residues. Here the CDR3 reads CASAGTVGNTIYF. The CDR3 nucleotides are TGTGCTAGCGCCGGGACAGTAGGAAACACCATATATTTT.

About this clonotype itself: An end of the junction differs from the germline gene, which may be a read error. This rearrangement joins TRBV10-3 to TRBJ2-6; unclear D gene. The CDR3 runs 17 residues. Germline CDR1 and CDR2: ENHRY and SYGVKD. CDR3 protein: CASSYFPRSTGANVLTF. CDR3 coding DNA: TGTGCCAGCAGTTACTTTCCACGTTCGACTGGGGCCAACGTCCTGACTTTC.

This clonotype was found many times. This CDR3 reads CASSPAGQSSYEQYF. CDR3 nucleotides: TGCGCCAGCAGCCCAGCGGGCCAGAGCTCCTACGAGCAGTACTTC. V is TRBV5-1 and J is TRBJ2-7; TRBD2 is a possible D gene (6 bases). This CDR3 comprises 15 residues. V shed 4 bases and J shed 0 bases, with 14 bases lying between them. In germline, CDR1 is SGHRS, CDR2 YFSETQ.

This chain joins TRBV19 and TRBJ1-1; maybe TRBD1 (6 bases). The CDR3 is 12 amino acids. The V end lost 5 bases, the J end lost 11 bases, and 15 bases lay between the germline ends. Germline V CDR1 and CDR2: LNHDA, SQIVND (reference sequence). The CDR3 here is CASSGGSFGAFF. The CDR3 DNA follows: TGTGCCAGTAGTGGGGGCAGCTTCGGCGCTTTCTTT.

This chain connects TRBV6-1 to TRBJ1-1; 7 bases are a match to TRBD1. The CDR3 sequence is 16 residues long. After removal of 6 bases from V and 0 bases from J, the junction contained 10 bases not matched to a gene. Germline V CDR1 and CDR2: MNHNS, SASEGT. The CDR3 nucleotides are TGTGCCAGCAGCCGTTCCCGGGACAGCCTGAACACTGAAGCTTTCTTT. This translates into CASSRSRDSLNTEAFF.

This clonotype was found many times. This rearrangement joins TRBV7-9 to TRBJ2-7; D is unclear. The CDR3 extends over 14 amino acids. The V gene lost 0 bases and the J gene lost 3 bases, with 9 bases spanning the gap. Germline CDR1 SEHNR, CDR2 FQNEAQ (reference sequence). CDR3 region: CASSLAELSYEQYF. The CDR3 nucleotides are TGTGCCAGCAGCTTAGCGGAATTGAGCTACGAGCAGTACTTC. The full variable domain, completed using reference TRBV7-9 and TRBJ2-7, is DTGVSQNPRHKITKRGQNVTFRCDPISEHNRLYWYRQTLGQGPEFLTYFQNEAQLEKSRLLSDRFSAERPKGSFSTLEIQRTEQGDSAMYLCASSLAELSYEQYFGPGTRLTVT.